This T cell receptor (beta chain) was captured in a study of Graves' ophthalmopathy and Graves' hyperthyroidism. General observations from the study: Both an approximately 70% sensitivity and an approximately 77% specificity characterized the model's predictions of ophthalmopathy progression. An approximately 84% specificity and about 88% sensitivity were achieved by a 13-signature model that separated ophthalmopathy from stable hyperthyroidism.

Pregnancy or lactation, uncontrolled infections and other autoimmune diseases were grounds for excluding patients. Diagnoses were established from clinical symptoms, serum thyroxine, TRAb, thyroid ultrasound and orbital computed tomography. Note on this clonotype: Its antigen remains unidentified.

The CDR3 is made up of 16 amino acids. CDR1 and CDR2 from the germline V gene are LNHNV and YYDKDF (reference sequence). Trimming removed 0 bases at V and 4 bases at J, with 15 bases between. TCR beta CDR3 amplification used RNA transcripts. HTBI primers were used in a first-round RT-PCR, which preceded a second-round multiplex PCR. TCRdb redid the calling of the multiplex PCR reads with MiXCR, one entry per CDR3 protein. The repertoire holds 200,000 to 300,000 distinct CDR3 sequences, with around 50% as singletons. V and J are TRBV15 and TRBJ1-2; possible D gene TRBD1, 6 bases. The sequence came from an adult man with Graves' ophthalmopathy. The material sequenced was peripheral blood. CDR3 protein: CATSRDQIGGSYGYTF. In DNA, the CDR3 is TGTGCCACCAGCAGAGATCAGATAGGGGGTTCCTATGGCTACACCTTC.